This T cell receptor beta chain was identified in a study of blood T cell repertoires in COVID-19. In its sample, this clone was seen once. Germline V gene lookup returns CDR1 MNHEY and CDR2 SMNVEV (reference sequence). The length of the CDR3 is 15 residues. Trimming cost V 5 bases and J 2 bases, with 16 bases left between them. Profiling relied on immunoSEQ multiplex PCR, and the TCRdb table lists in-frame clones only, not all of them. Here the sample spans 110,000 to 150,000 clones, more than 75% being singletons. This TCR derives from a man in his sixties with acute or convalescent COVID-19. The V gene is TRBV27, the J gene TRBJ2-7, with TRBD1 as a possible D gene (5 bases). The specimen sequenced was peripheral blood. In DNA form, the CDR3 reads TGTGCCAGCAGTACCCCGGCAGGGCCAACCTACGAGCAGTACTTC. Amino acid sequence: CASSTPAGPTYEQYF.